The rows below give T cell receptor beta chains drawn from one sample of a study of T cell responses to AZD1222 COVID-19 vaccine. The method was immunoSEQ multiplex PCR; TCRdb's version includes in-frame clones alone and lacks a portion of them. Of around 100,000 clones in the sample, 85% to 90% were seen once. Sample: peripheral blood, taken on day 0 of AZD1222 vaccination. These receptors originate from an adult in good health. Both conserved end residues are part of each CDR3. A D gene is named only where the DNA matches it firmly. Size is stated for part of the rows, as once, few or many counts, or as a class when the clone is expanded.

size | D | J | V | DNA | CDR3
NA | NA | TRBJ1-4 | TRBV5-4 | TGTGCCAGCAGCTTGGTACAGGGACGCGAAAAACTGTTTTTT | CASSLVQGREKLFF
once | TRBD2 | TRBJ2-1 | TRBV18 | TGTGCCAGCTCACGTGATAGCGGGAGCAATGAGCAGTTCTTC | CASSRDSGSNEQFF
few | NA | TRBJ1-2 | TRBV28 | TGTGCCAGCAGTTCGGGACACGGAGGCTACACCTTC | CASSSGHGGYTF
NA | NA | TRBJ2-7 | TRBV28 | TGTGCCAGCACTCTCGGGGGTGAGCAGTACTTC | CASTLGGEQYF
NA | NA | TRBJ2-5 | TRBV5-6 | TGTGCCAGCAGCCCTCAAGGCGTTGGGGAGACCCAGTACTTC | CASSPQGVGETQYF
NA | NA | TRBJ1-2 | TRBV28 | TGTGCCAGCAGTCCCCTCATGGGTCCTGCTGGCTACACCTTC | CASSPLMGPAGYTF
few | NA | TRBJ1-1 | TRBV6-5 | TGTGCCAGCAGCGGGGGGCCCACAGGGACAGCTTTCTTT | CASSGGPTGTAFF
NA | TRBD1 | TRBJ1-2 | TRBV15 | TGTGCCACCAGCAGGCCAGACAGGGTTCCCAACCTCGGCTATGGCTACACCTTC | CATSRPDRVPNLGYGYTF
NA | NA | TRBJ1-2 | TRBV19 | TGTGCCAGTAGTTTTGGTGGAGGGAGTGGCTACACCTTC | CASSFGGGSGYTF
NA | NA | TRBJ2-1 | TRBV24-1 | TGTGCCACCGGGACCGGGACTCGCCTCAGTGAGCAGTTCTTC | CATGTGTRLSEQFF
NA | TRBD2 | TRBJ2-1 | TRBV15 | TGTGCCACCAGCAGAGATCCATGGGGGGGGAGCTACAATGAGCAGTTCTTC | CATSRDPWGGSYNEQFF
once | NA | TRBJ1-6 | TRBV10-3 | TGTGCCACCCTAGAGAGTACAGGCAATAATTCACCCCTCCACTTT | CATLESTGNNSPLHF
NA | NA | TRBJ2-7 | TRBV7-9 | TGTGCCAGCAGCTTCGCTCAAAGGGAGGACTACGAGCAGTACTTC | CASSFAQREDYEQYF
NA | TRBD1 | TRBJ2-2 | TRBV5-1 | TGCGCCAGCAGTTTGCAGGGGGCGCCCCCAGGCGGGGAGCTGTTTTTT | CASSLQGAPPGGELFF
NA | TRBD1 | TRBJ1-6 | TRBV6-5 | TGTGCCAGCAGTTACGGGACAGGGGGTGGCTCACCCCTCCACTTT | CASSYGTGGGSPLHF
NA | NA | TRBJ1-2 | TRBV6-6 | TGTGCCAGCAGTCCCGGCCGGGACGGGGACTATGGCTACACCTTC | CASSPGRDGDYGYTF